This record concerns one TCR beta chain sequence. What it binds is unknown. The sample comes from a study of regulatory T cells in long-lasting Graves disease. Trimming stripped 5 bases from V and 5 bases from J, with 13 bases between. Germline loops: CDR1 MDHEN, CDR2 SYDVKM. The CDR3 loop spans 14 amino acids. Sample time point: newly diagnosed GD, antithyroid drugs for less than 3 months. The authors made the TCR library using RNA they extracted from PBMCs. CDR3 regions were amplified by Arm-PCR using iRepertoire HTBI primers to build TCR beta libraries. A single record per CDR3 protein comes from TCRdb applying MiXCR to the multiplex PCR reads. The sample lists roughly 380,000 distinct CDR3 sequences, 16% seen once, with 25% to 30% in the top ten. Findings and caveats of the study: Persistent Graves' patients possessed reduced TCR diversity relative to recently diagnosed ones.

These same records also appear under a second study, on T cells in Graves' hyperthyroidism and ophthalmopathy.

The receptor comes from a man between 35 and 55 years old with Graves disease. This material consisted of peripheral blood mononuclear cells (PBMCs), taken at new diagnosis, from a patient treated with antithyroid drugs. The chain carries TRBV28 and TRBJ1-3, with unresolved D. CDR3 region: CASSRAASRNTIYF. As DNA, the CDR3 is TGTGCCAGCAGTAGGGCGGCCTCCCGAAACACCATATATTTT.